Following are 11 T cell receptor beta chains from one sample sequenced in a study of blood T cell repertoires in COVID-19. TCRdb's table, derived via immunoSEQ multiplex PCR, lists solely in-frame clones and lacks some. The data show 150,000 to 200,000 clones, 85% seen once. Source material: peripheral blood. The source of these receptors is a human donor with acute or convalescent COVID-19. The donor label of this sample is uncertain.

As concerns this clone: Possible read error: a much larger clone is one base away. The V and J genes are TRBV5-1 and TRBJ2-7; D remains ambiguous. CDR3 length equals 12 residues. CDR1 and CDR2 from the germline V gene are SGHRS and YFSETQ. V was shortened by 0 bases and J by 5 bases, with 6 bases between the two germline ends. Here the CDR3 DNA reads TGCGCCAGCAGCTTGGTCGAGGACGAGCAGTACTTC. Translation: CASSLVEDEQYF. Based on the CDR3 plus reference TRBV5-1 and TRBJ2-7, the full variable domain is KAGVTQTPRYLIKTRGQQVTLSCSPISGHRSVSWYQQTPGQGLQFLFEYFSETQRNKGNFPGRFSGRQFSNSRSEMNVSTLELGDSALYLCASSLVEDEQYFGPGTRLTVT.

The chain has TRBV5-1 and TRBJ2-1, with TRBD2 matching 7 bases. The CDR3 contains 15 residues. CDR1 and CDR2 from the germline V gene are SGHRS and YFSETQ. The V segment lost 4 bases and the J segment 2 bases; nucleotides outside the gene matches: 6. CDR3 in amino acids: CASSISGATYNEQFF. As DNA, the CDR3 is TGCGCCAGCAGCATCAGCGGGGCCACCTACAATGAGCAGTTCTTC.

The chain links TRBV7-9 to TRBJ2-5, with TRBD2 matching over 12 bases. This CDR3 contains 19 residues. Trimming removed 5 bases from V and 5 bases from J; junction bases left unmatched: 18. The germline gives CDR1 SEHNR, CDR2 FQNEAQ (reference sequence). The CDR3 loop is CASSPEGTSGGTPYETQYF. DNA of the CDR3: TGTGCCAGCAGCCCAGAGGGTACTAGCGGGGGGACTCCGTATGAGACCCAGTACTTC.

The chain carries TRBV15 and TRBJ1-2, with TRBD1 matching over 10 bases. Germline-derived CDR1 and CDR2 are LNHNV and YYDKDF (reference sequence). The CDR3 is 13 amino acids. V was clipped by 3 bases and J by 8 bases; unmatched bases: 3. CDR3 nucleotides: TGTGCCACCAGCAGGGACAGGGGGGAGGGCTACACCTTC. Protein: CATSRDRGEGYTF.

The J gene is TRBJ1-5, the V gene TRBV30; D is ambiguous. CDR3 size: 13 residues. In germline, CDR1 is GTSNPN, CDR2 SVGIG (reference sequence). Trimming stripped 2 bases from V and 3 bases from J, with 8 bases between. CDR3: CAWSLHSNQPQHF. As DNA, the CDR3 is TGTGCCTGGAGTTTACATTCCAATCAGCCCCAGCATTTT.

The chain combines TRBV5-1 with TRBJ2-7; D ambiguous. The CDR3 is made up of 15 amino acids. Per the germline V gene, CDR1 is SGHRS and CDR2 is YFSETQ. V was cut by 0 bases and J by 2 bases, with 12 bases left in between. CDR3 in amino acids: CASSLDSGWAYEQYF. The CDR3 coding sequence is TGCGCCAGCAGCTTGGACTCCGGGTGGGCCTACGAGCAGTACTTC. Combining the CDR3 with reference TRBV5-1 and TRBJ2-7 gives the whole variable domain KAGVTQTPRYLIKTRGQQVTLSCSPISGHRSVSWYQQTPGQGLQFLFEYFSETQRNKGNFPGRFSGRQFSNSRSEMNVSTLELGDSALYLCASSLDSGWAYEQYFGPGTRLTVT.

V and J are TRBV5-6 and TRBJ2-3; no firm D call. The CDR3 spans 16 residues. V was trimmed by 0 bases and J by 5 bases, leaving 16 bases between them. From germline, CDR1 is SGHDT and CDR2 YYEEEE. The DNA for the CDR3 is TGTGCCAGCAGCTTGGTGTCTAGGAGTTCTCGAGATACGCAGTATTTT. Its protein is CASSLVSRSSRDTQYF.

This clone was observed a single time. The chain recombines TRBV29-1 with TRBJ2-5; TRBD2 aligns across 9 bases. The CDR3 has 13 amino acids. Germline V lookup: CDR1 SQVTM, CDR2 ANQGSEA. V trimming: 3 bases; J trimming: 5 bases; junction bases outside the gene matches: 4. This CDR3 reads CSVDGTSRETQYF. The DNA for the CDR3 is TGCAGCGTTGATGGGACTAGCCGGGAGACCCAGTACTTC. The whole variable domain, remainder taken from reference TRBV29-1 and TRBJ2-5, is SAVISQKPSRDICQRGTSLTIQCQVDSQVTMMFWYRQQPGQSLTLIATANQGSEATYESGFVIDKFPISRPNLTFSTLTVSNMSPEDSSIYLCSVDGTSRETQYFGPGTRLLVL.

This clone was seen only once. This chain uses TRBV11-3 with TRBJ2-2, with D perhaps matching TRBD2 (7 bases). The CDR3 sequence is 14 residues long. Trimming took 8 bases from V and 5 from J, leaving 15 bases between them. Germline CDR1 SGHNT, CDR2 YENEEA. The CDR3 DNA reads TGTGCCAGCCATGGCGGGGGCGGGACCGGGGAGCTGTTTTTT. Translation: CASHGGGGTGELFF. The full variable domain, its missing parts supplied by reference TRBV11-3 and TRBJ2-2, is EAGVVQSPRYKIIEKKQPVAFWCNPISGHNTLYWYLQNLGQGPELLIRYENEEAVDDSQLPKDRFSAERLKGVDSTLKIQPAELGDSAVYLCASHGGGGTGELFFGEGSRLTVL.

The chain recombines TRBV27 with TRBJ2-2; tentatively, D is TRBD1 (6 bases). V lost 6 bases and J lost 3, with 11 bases in between. The CDR3 is 14 amino acids. Germline CDR1 MNHEY, CDR2 SMNVEV (reference sequence). The CDR3 loop is CASRPWTDTGELFF. CDR3 in DNA: TGTGCCAGCAGACCGTGGACAGACACCGGGGAGCTGTTTTTT.

The chain joins TRBV30 to TRBJ1-4; perhaps TRBD1 as D (6 bases). V gave up 2 bases and J gave up 3 bases, with 10 bases separating them. CDR1 is GTSNPN and CDR2 is SVGIG in the germline V gene (reference sequence). The CDR3 has 14 amino acids. The CDR3 loop is CAWSRTAANEKLFF. CDR3 coding DNA: TGTGCCTGGAGTCGGACAGCCGCTAATGAAAAACTGTTTTTT. Full variable domain (remainder filled in from reference TRBV30 and TRBJ1-4): SQTIHQWPATLVQPVGSPLSLECTVEGTSNPNLYWYRQAAGRGLQLLFYSVGIGQISSEVPQNLSASRPQDRQFILSSKKLLLSDSGFYLCAWSRTAANEKLFFGSGTQLSVL.